These T cell receptor beta chains were read from a single sample in a study of T cell changes during pregnancy in multiple sclerosis. Only in-frame clones appear in the TCRdb table, and some are missing; sequencing was by immunoSEQ multiplex PCR. The sample has tens of thousands of clones, 90% to 95% seen once. The source material was peripheral blood, sampled in the third trimester of pregnancy. These receptor sequences come from a female donor in good health, enrolled as a control in a pregnancy study. Each CDR3 is given with its conserved first and last residue. A D gene is named only where the DNA matches it firmly. Size tells how often a clone was seen (once, few, many) or the class of an expanded clone, and some rows leave it out.

cdr3_nt: TGTGCCAGCAGGGGAGCGGGTGAATACGAGCAGTACTTC
cdr3_aa: CASRGAGEYEQYF
clone_size: -
d_call: -
j_call: TRBJ2-7
v_call: TRBV14

cdr3_nt: TGTGCCAGCAGCTTGCTAGTTGAGCAGTTCTTC
cdr3_aa: CASSLLVEQFF
clone_size: -
d_call: -
j_call: TRBJ2-1
v_call: TRBV7-2

cdr3_nt: TGCGCCAGCCGCTCTGAGAGGCGGGAACCTATCACAGATACGCAGTATTTT
cdr3_aa: CASRSERREPITDTQYF
clone_size: -
d_call: -
j_call: TRBJ2-3
v_call: TRBV10-1

cdr3_nt: TGTGCCAGCAGTCTAGACACCGGGGGGGTAAATGAGCAGTTCTTC
cdr3_aa: CASSLDTGGVNEQFF
clone_size: -
d_call: TRBD2
j_call: TRBJ2-1
v_call: TRBV28

cdr3_nt: TGTGCCACCAGGGACGCGCGGGGAATAGCCAAAAACATTCAGTACTTC
cdr3_aa: CATRDARGIAKNIQYF
clone_size: few
d_call: -
j_call: TRBJ2-4
v_call: TRBV15

cdr3_nt: TGTGCCAGCAGCCGGGACTCCACAGATACGCAGTATTTT
cdr3_aa: CASSRDSTDTQYF
clone_size: -
d_call: -
j_call: TRBJ2-3
v_call: TRBV9

cdr3_nt: TGTGCCAGCAGTTACTCGAGGCAGACCGTCTGGGGCTACACCTTC
cdr3_aa: CASSYSRQTVWGYTF
clone_size: -
d_call: -
j_call: TRBJ1-2
v_call: TRBV6-5

cdr3_nt: TGTGCCAGCAGTTTCAGCGTCCCCTACGAGCAGTACTTC
cdr3_aa: CASSFSVPYEQYF
clone_size: -
d_call: -
j_call: TRBJ2-7
v_call: TRBV27

cdr3_nt: TGCGCCAGCAGCCAAGATCCGGCCCGGGGCTATGGCTACACCTTC
cdr3_aa: CASSQDPARGYGYTF
clone_size: -
d_call: -
j_call: TRBJ1-2
v_call: TRBV4-1

cdr3_nt: TGCGCCAGCAGGCAGGGGGCGAGGGATGAGCAGTTCTTC
cdr3_aa: CASRQGARDEQFF
clone_size: -
d_call: TRBD1
j_call: TRBJ2-1
v_call: TRBV5-1

cdr3_nt: TGCGCCAGCAGCTTGGGACCCCGACAGGCCAATCAGCCCCAGCATTTT
cdr3_aa: CASSLGPRQANQPQHF
clone_size: -
d_call: -
j_call: TRBJ1-5
v_call: TRBV5-1

cdr3_nt: TGTGCCACCAGCAGAGATCTGGGGGGAGCGGGATTCGTCGCAGATACGCAGTATTTT
cdr3_aa: CATSRDLGGAGFVADTQYF
clone_size: -
d_call: TRBD2
j_call: TRBJ2-3
v_call: TRBV15

cdr3_nt: TGTGCCAGCGGTGCCGAAACCGGGACATCAGGGCCCTATGGCTACACCTTC
cdr3_aa: CASGAETGTSGPYGYTF
clone_size: -
d_call: -
j_call: TRBJ1-2
v_call: TRBV6-1

cdr3_nt: TGTGCCAGCAGTCCGACCAGGGGAGATACGCAGTATTTT
cdr3_aa: CASSPTRGDTQYF
clone_size: -
d_call: -
j_call: TRBJ2-3
v_call: TRBV27